This T cell receptor beta chain appears in the sequencing data of a study of a mutant IDH1 vaccine in newly diagnosed glioma. Study information: Treated patients, about 60% male and approximately 38% female, averaged approximately 40 years of age. Beforehand, treatment had been radiotherapy, temozolomide, or both; the majority received both.

Libraries were prepared by immunoSEQ multiplex PCR; TCRdb keeps only in-frame clonotypes and omits some of them. Here the sample spans tens of thousands of clones, around 86% being singletons. Germline lookup yields CDR1 LNHDA and CDR2 SQIVND (reference sequence). The CDR3 extends over 15 amino acids. V lost 0 bases and J 5 bases, leaving 13 bases between the germline ends. There are a few counts of this clone. Time point reported: baseline, week 1 (first vaccination visit). Treatment noted: pre-vaccination baseline after standard-of-care therapy. This chain uses TRBV19 with TRBJ1-1; D not resolved. The sample consisted of PBMCs, taken from a glioma patient treated with radiotherapy, temozolomide or both. The TCR sequence derives from a man aged 30-40 years with glioma. CDR3 loop: CASSIDLLRATEAFF. The CDR3, as DNA: TGTGCCAGTAGTATAGATCTCCTACGAGCAACTGAAGCTTTCTTT. Variable domain in full (rest from reference TRBV19 and TRBJ1-1): DGGITQSPKYLFRKEGQNVTLSCEQNLNHDAMYWYRQDPGQGLRLIYYSQIVNDFQKGDIAEGYSVSREKKESFPLTVTSAQKNPTAFYLCASSIDLLRATEAFFGQGTRLTVV.